This T cell receptor beta chain was recovered during a study of human T cells and chemical hapten exposure. Whole-study context: The use of 2% DPC on around 2 cm by around 2 cm of upper inner arm skin constituted sensitization. Yields of TCR per sample differed, chiefly owing to small differences in pooled library volume.

MiXCR, applied by TCRdb to the RACE reads, yields one record per CDR3 protein. The top ten hold about 5.4% of the sample, which has about 400,000 distinct CDR3 sequences, 6% to 7% seen once. Specified time point: patch test 2, 6 weeks after DPC sensitization. The treatment here: therapeutic diphenylcyclopropenone sensitization with weekly scalp DPC. Each patch-test visit's blood sample preceded patch application. The CDR3 loop spans 13 amino acids. The germline V gene has CDR1 DFQATT and CDR2 SNEGSKA (reference sequence). V lost 0 bases to trimming and J lost 7 bases; unmatched junction nucleotides: 4. This clonotype was observed at least ten times.

This receptor was obtained from a young woman with alopecia areata. Some clones in this sample may be carry-over from other donors' samples. Source: whole blood, taken in connection with sensitization to the hapten diphenylcyclopropenone (DPC). This chain joins TRBV20-1 and TRBJ1-2; 8 bases map to TRBD1. Written as DNA, the CDR3 is TGCAGTGCTAGAGATCCCGACAGGGGTGGCTACACCTTC. The encoded protein is CSARDPDRGGYTF.